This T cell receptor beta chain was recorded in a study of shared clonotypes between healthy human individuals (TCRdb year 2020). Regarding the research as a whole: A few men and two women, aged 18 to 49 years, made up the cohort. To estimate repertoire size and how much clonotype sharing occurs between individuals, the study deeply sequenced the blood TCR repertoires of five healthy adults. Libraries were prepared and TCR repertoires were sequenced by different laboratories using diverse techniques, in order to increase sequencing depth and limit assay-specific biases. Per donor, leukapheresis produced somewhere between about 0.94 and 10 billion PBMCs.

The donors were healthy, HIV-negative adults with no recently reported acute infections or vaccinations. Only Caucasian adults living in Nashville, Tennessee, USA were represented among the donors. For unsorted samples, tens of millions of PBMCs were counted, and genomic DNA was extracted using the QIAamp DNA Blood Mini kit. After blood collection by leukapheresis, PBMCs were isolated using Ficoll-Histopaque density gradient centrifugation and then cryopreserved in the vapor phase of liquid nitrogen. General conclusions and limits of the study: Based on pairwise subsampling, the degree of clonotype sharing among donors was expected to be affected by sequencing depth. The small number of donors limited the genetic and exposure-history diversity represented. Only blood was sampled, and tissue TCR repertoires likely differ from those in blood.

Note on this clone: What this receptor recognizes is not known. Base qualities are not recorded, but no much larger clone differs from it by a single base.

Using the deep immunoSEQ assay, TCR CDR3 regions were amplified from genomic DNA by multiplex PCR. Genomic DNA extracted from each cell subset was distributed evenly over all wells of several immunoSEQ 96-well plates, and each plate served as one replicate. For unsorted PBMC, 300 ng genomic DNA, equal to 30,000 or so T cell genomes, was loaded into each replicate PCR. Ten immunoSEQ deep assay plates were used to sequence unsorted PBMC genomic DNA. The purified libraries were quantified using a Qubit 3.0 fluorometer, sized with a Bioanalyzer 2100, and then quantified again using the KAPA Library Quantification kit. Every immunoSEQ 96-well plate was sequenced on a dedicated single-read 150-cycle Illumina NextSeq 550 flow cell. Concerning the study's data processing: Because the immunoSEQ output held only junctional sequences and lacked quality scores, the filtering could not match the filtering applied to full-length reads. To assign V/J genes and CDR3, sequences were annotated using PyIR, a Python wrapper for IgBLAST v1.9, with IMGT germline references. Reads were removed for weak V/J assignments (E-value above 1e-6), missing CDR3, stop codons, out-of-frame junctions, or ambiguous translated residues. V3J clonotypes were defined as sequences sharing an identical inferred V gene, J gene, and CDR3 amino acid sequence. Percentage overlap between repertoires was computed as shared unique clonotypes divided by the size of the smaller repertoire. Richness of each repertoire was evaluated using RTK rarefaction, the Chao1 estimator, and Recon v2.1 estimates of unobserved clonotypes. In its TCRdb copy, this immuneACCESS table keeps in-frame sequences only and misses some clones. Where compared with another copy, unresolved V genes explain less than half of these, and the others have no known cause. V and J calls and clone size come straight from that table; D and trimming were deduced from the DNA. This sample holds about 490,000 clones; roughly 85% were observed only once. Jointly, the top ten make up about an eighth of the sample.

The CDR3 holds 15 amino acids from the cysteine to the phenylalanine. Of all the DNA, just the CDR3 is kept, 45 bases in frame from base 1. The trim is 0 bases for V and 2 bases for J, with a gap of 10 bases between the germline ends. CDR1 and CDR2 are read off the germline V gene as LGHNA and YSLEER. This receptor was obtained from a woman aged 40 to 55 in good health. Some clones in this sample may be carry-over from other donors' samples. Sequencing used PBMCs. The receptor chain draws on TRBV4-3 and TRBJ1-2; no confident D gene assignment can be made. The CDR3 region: CASSQEHRWNYGYTF. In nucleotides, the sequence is TGCGCCAGCAGCCAAGAGCATAGGTGGAACTATGGCTACACCTTC.